The T cell receptor beta chain described here comes from a study of beta chain features in type 1 diabetes. General study points: Compared to healthy donors, patients appeared to have naive, central memory and Treg TCRB repertoires that were more alike. The study found fewer insertions and more deletions at VDJ junctions in type 1 diabetes patients.

The V gene lost 6 bases and the J gene lost 1 base, with 10 bases spanning the gap. This CDR3 is built from 13 residues. The germline V gene has CDR1 SGHTA and CDR2 FQGNSA. As regards this clone: The target antigen is unknown.

Expressed TCRB transcripts were sequenced, since all the RNA that had been isolated was reverse transcribed. Libraries were prepared by immunoSEQ multiplex PCR; TCRdb keeps only in-frame clonotypes and omits some of them. The sample holds more than 110,000 clones, less than 9% seen once. The sequencing input was central memory CD4+ T cells from blood. This chain uses TRBV7-2 with TRBJ2-7; unclear D gene. This sequence originates from a woman in her 30s in good health. In DNA form, the CDR3 reads TGTGCCAGCAGACTAACCGGTTCCTACGAGCAGTACTTC. It encodes CASRLTGSYEQYF.